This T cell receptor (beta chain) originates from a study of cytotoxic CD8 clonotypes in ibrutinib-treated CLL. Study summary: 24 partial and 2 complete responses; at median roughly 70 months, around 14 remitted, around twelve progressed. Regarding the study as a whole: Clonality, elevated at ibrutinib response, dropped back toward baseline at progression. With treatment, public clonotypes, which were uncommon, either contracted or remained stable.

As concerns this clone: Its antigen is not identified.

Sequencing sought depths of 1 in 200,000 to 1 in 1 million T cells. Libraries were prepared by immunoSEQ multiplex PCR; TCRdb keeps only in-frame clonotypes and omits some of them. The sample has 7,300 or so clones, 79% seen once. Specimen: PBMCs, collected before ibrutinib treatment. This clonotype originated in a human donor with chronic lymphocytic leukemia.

The CDR3 nucleotides are TGTGCCAGCAGCGTAGCAGCCGGGGGCACAGATACGCAGTATTTT. Translated, it gives CASSVAAGGTDTQYF. V is TRBV9 and J is TRBJ2-3, with a tentative D call TRBD2 (5 bases). Trimming took off 0 bases at V and 1 base at J, with 9 bases between the two ends. Germline loops: CDR1 SGDLS, CDR2 YYNGEE. The CDR3 consists of 15 residues.